These 11 T cell receptor beta chains were sequenced from one sample in a study of PD-1 blockade in classical Hodgkin lymphoma. Autologous stem cell transplantation was followed by relapse in every patient, and brentuximab vedotin exposure varied. Clones were sequenced by immunoSEQ multiplex PCR, and TCRdb holds only the in-frame ones, with some missing. Among more than 25,000 clones listed, 70% to 90% were seen once. The specimen was peripheral blood mononuclear cells (PBMCs), collected at baseline. The receptor set was obtained from a human donor with classical Hodgkin lymphoma.

The chain couples TRBV5-1 to TRBJ1-1, with 7 positions matching TRBD1. V trimming: 7 bases; J trimming: 1 base; junction bases outside the gene matches: 7. Germline V gives CDR1 SGHRS, CDR2 YFSETQ. CDR3 length: 14 amino acids. CDR3 coding DNA: TGCGCCAGCCAGGGACAGCTACCGAACACTGAAGCTTTCTTT. Protein: CASQGQLPNTEAFF. The full variable domain, its missing parts supplied by reference TRBV5-1 and TRBJ1-1, is KAGVTQTPRYLIKTRGQQVTLSCSPISGHRSVSWYQQTPGQGLQFLFEYFSETQRNKGNFPGRFSGRQFSNSRSEMNVSTLELGDSALYLCASQGQLPNTEAFFGQGTRLTVV.

This chain joins TRBV5-1 and TRBJ1-1; D possibly corresponds to TRBD1 (5 bases). Looked up from germline, CDR1 is SGHRS and CDR2 is YFSETQ. The CDR3 contains 14 residues. The V gene lost 1 base and the J gene lost 2 bases, with 9 bases spanning the gap. CDR3 in amino acids: CASSLTDSNTEAFF. The DNA for the CDR3 is TGCGCCAGCAGCTTGACAGACAGCAACACTGAAGCTTTCTTT.

The chain employs TRBV5-1 and TRBJ2-3; D gene unclear. V dropped 0 bases and J dropped 1 base, with 3 bases sitting between them. Germline V gives CDR1 SGHRS, CDR2 YFSETQ. CDR3 length: 13 residues. As DNA, the CDR3 is TGCGCCAGCAGCTTGGACGGCACAGATACGCAGTATTTT. It codes for CASSLDGTDTQYF.

The chain links TRBV5-6 to TRBJ1-6, with unresolved D. The V gene's germline CDR1 is SGHDT and CDR2 YYEEEE. V was trimmed by 6 bases and J by 9 bases, leaving 13 bases between them. The CDR3 is 13 residues long. The CDR3 coding sequence is TGTGCCAGCAACCCGTGGGGAGGTTCACCCCTCCACTTT. Its protein is CASNPWGGSPLHF.

The gene calls are TRBV5-1 and TRBJ2-7; 7 nucleotides line up with TRBD1. The CDR3 has 14 residues. V lost 4 bases and J lost 2; bases outside the gene matches: 6. Per the germline V gene, CDR1 is SGHRS and CDR2 is YFSETQ. CDR3 DNA sequence: TGCGCCAGCAGCACGATACAGGGGCCCTACGAGCAGTACTTC. It codes for CASSTIQGPYEQYF.

V and J are TRBV5-1 and TRBJ1-1, with 9 nucleotides matching TRBD1. The germline V gene encodes CDR1 SGHRS and CDR2 YFSETQ. J was trimmed by 4 bases and V by 4 bases; bases with no gene match: 11. The CDR3 covers 16 residues. The CDR3 region is CASSQTGTGPSTEAFF. The CDR3 DNA reads TGCGCCAGCAGCCAGACCGGGACAGGGCCGAGCACTGAAGCTTTCTTT.

The gene calls are TRBV5-1 and TRBJ2-3, with 9 bases lining up with TRBD1. V was clipped by 3 bases and J by 6 bases; unmatched bases: 8. Germline CDR1 SGHRS, CDR2 YFSETQ. The CDR3 covers 15 residues. This chain's CDR3 is CASSSGQGGADTQYF. For the CDR3, the DNA is TGCGCCAGCAGCTCGGGACAGGGAGGGGCGGATACGCAGTATTTT. The whole variable domain, filled in from reference TRBV5-1 and TRBJ2-3, reads KAGVTQTPRYLIKTRGQQVTLSCSPISGHRSVSWYQQTPGQGLQFLFEYFSETQRNKGNFPGRFSGRQFSNSRSEMNVSTLELGDSALYLCASSSGQGGADTQYFGPGTRLTVL.

V usage is TRBV7-9 and J usage is TRBJ1-1, with 7 bases that match TRBD1. V shed 5 bases and J 1 base; nucleotides not matched to a gene: 13. Germline loops: CDR1 SEHNR, CDR2 FQNEAQ (reference sequence). The CDR3 loop spans 17 amino acids. CDR3 residues: CASSPGTATNPNTEAFF. The CDR3 DNA sequence: TGTGCCAGCAGCCCCGGGACAGCTACTAATCCGAACACTGAAGCTTTCTTT.

This clone appeared a few times. The chain has TRBV6-5 and TRBJ1-1, with TRBD1 matching over 7 bases. There are 14 residues in the CDR3. From germline, CDR1 is MNHEY and CDR2 SVGAGI. V dropped 6 bases and J dropped 1; count of bases not matched to a gene: 5. The CDR3 region has the DNA TGTGCCAGCAGGTCGACAGGGAAGAACACTGAAGCTTTCTTT. This encodes CASRSTGKNTEAFF.

This chain uses TRBV7-9 with TRBJ1-1; D not certain. Trimming stripped 5 bases from V and 1 base from J, with 8 bases between. The CDR3 sequence is 13 residues long. CDR1 and CDR2 (germline): SEHNR, FQNEAQ (reference sequence). In DNA form, the CDR3 reads TGTGCCAGCAGCCCTCGGGGGAACACTGAAGCTTTCTTT. Amino acids: CASSPRGNTEAFF.

This clone was found a few times. The chain joins TRBV7-8 to TRBJ1-3; D remains unclear. Trimming took 1 base from V and 0 from J, leaving 4 bases between them. This CDR3 comprises 14 residues. The V gene's germline CDR1 is SGHVS and CDR2 FQNEAQ. The CDR3 is CASSLVSSGNTIYF. The CDR3 region has the DNA TGTGCCAGCAGCTTAGTGAGCTCTGGAAACACCATATATTTT.